The clone carrying this T cell receptor beta chain has a single count. Sequenced by immunoSEQ multiplex PCR; TCRdb stores in-frame clones only, minus some. The profile shows 45,000 to 65,000 clones, 90% to 95% of them singletons. These data originate in a study of T cell changes during pregnancy in multiple sclerosis. The CDR3 covers 16 residues. CDR1 and CDR2 from the germline V gene are MDHEN and SYDVKM. J was trimmed by 0 bases and V by 5 bases; bases with no gene match: 10. This receptor was obtained from a female donor with multiple sclerosis, enrolled in a pregnancy study. The chain carries TRBV28 and TRBJ2-7, with TRBD1 identical over 7 bases. This specimen was CD8+ T cells from peripheral blood mononuclear cells, taken in the third trimester of pregnancy. Here the CDR3 DNA reads TGTGCCAGCAGTCTTGGGACCGGGACAGCCTCCTACGAGCAGTACTTC. Translating gives CASSLGTGTASYEQYF.